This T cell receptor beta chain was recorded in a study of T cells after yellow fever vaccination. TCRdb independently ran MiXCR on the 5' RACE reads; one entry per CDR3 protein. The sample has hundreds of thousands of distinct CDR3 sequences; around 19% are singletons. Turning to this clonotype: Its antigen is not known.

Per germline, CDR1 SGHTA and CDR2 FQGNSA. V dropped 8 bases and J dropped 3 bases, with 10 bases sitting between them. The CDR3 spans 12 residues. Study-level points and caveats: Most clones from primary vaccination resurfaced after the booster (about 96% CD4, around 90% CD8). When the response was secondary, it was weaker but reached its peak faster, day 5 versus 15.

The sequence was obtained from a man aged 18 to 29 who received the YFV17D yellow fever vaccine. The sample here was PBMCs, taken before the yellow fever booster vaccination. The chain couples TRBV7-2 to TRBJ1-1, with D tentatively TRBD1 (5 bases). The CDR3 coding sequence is TGTGCCAGCGGGAGGGGATACACTGAAGCTTTCTTT. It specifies CASGRGYTEAFF.